This T cell receptor (beta chain) was profiled in a study of blood T cell repertoires in COVID-19. Study overall: Samples of COVID-19 (acute and convalescent) were obtained from the United States, Italy and Spain. Nucleic acid was either cDNA or gDNA, and it came from T cells, B-cell-depleted T cells, or PBMCs.

Authors' data handling: Reference gene primer amplification in the assay estimated nucleated cell counts. Produced via immunoSEQ multiplex PCR; TCRdb's table is partial and in-frame only. Clone size and the V and J calls come from that table; the DNA yielded D and trimming. The sample lists about 190,000 clones; roughly 90% were seen once. Germline V gene data show CDR1 as WSHSY and CDR2 as SAAADI. Trimming cost V 2 bases and J 9 bases; bases outside gene matches: 7. This CDR3 has 15 amino acids. The origin of this receptor is a man aged 40-55 years with acute or convalescent COVID-19. This rearrangement joins TRBV10-2 to TRBJ1-6; 7 bases map to TRBD1. The material sequenced was peripheral blood. The CDR3 protein is CASSENTGVGSPLHF. CDR3 sequence (DNA): TGCGCCAGCAGTGAGAATACAGGGGTAGGTTCACCCCTCCACTTT.